This is a list of T cell receptor beta chains from one sample in a study of CD8+CD57+ T cells in acquired aplastic anemia. MiXCR, run by TCRdb on the reads, gives a single entry per CDR3 protein. The sample includes approximately 190,000 distinct CDR3 sequences, roughly 64% seen only once; the top ten take roughly 50%. Sequencing was performed on sorted CD4+, CD8+, or CD8+CD57+ T cells (not recorded which) from PBMCs. All receptors come from a human donor with severe aplastic anemia or a healthy control (not recorded which). CDR3s include the opening cysteine and the closing phenylalanine or tryptophan. Fields, in order: D gene, J gene, clone size, V gene, CDR3 protein, CDR3 DNA. The D gene is left open where the match is weak. Clone size is stated in some rows and not others, as once, few, many or a class when expanded.

>.|TRBJ2-1|.|TRBV19
CASSILPGEQFF
TGTGCCAGTAGTATCCTGCCAGGGGAACAGTTCTTC
>TRBD1|TRBJ1-1|.|TRBV28
CASSPALGTGTMNTEAFF
TGTGCCAGCAGTCCTGCGCTTGGGACAGGGACTATGAACACTGAAGCTTTCTTT
>.|TRBJ2-5|.|TRBV24-1
CATSSGGTGGETQYF
TGTGCCACCAGTTCAGGAGGGACGGGTGGAGAGACCCAGTACTTC
>.|TRBJ2-5|.|TRBV19
CASSPAVYQETQYF
TGTGCCAGTAGTCCGGCGGTGTACCAAGAGACCCAGTACTTC
>TRBD2|TRBJ2-1|many|TRBV28
CASSLAGGDNEQFF
TGTGCCAGCAGTCTAGCGGGGGGGGACAATGAGCAGTTCTTC
>TRBD1|TRBJ1-2|.|TRBV7-6
CASSPRDRDYGYTF
TGTGCCAGCAGCCCACGGGACAGGGACTATGGCTACACCTTC
>TRBD1|TRBJ2-7|.|TRBV20-1
CSARETGTGYYEQYF
TGCAGTGCTAGAGAAACGGGGACAGGGTACTACGAGCAGTACTTC
>TRBD1|TRBJ2-5|few|TRBV7-2
CASSPGTGETQYF
TGTGCCAGCAGCCCCGGGACAGGGGAGACCCAGTACTTC
>.|TRBJ2-3|.|TRBV24-1
CATSMGPQGQYF
TGTGCCACCTCAATGGGACCTCAGGGGCAGTATTTT
>TRBD2|TRBJ2-1|.|TRBV24-1
CATLSGAYNEQFF
TGTGCCACCTTGAGCGGGGCATACAATGAGCAGTTCTTC
>TRBD2|TRBJ2-5|.|TRBV12-3/TRBV12-4
CASSRAGTVGETQYF
TGTGCCAGCAGTCGAGCGGGAACGGTGGGAGAGACCCAGTACTTC
>.|TRBJ2-7|.|TRBV24-1
CATSDVDGAAPSEQYF
TGTGCCACCAGTGATGTTGATGGGGCGGCTCCATCCGAGCAGTACTTC
>.|TRBJ1-1|.|TRBV9
CASSVGTSGDTEAFF
TGTGCCAGCAGCGTAGGTACTAGCGGGGACACTGAAGCTTTCTTT
>.|TRBJ1-1|many|TRBV10-2
CASSGMNTEAFF
TGCGCCAGCAGTGGAATGAACACTGAAGCTTTCTTT
>TRBD1|TRBJ1-6|.|TRBV19
CASSIKGGQGVSPLHF
TGTGCCAGTAGTATAAAAGGGGGACAGGGGGTTTCCCCCCTCCACTTT
>.|TRBJ1-2|.|TRBV7-9
CASSFETGAGLGYTF
TGTGCCAGCAGCTTCGAGACGGGTGCAGGACTTGGCTACACCTTC
>.|TRBJ2-7|many|TRBV9
CARPLSPGGEQYF
TGTGCCAGACCCCTCTCACCAGGAGGCGAGCAGTACTTC
>.|TRBJ2-7|.|TRBV7-9
CASSFGLGGEQYF
TGTGCCAGCAGCTTTGGTTTGGGTGGCGAGCAGTACTTC
>.|TRBJ2-7|.|TRBV5-5
CASYLRVDEQYF
TGCGCCAGTTACTTGAGGGTCGACGAGCAGTACTTC
>TRBD1|TRBJ2-2|.|TRBV9
CASSRDRNTGELFF
TGTGCCAGCAGCCGGGACAGAAACACCGGGGAGCTGTTTTTT
>TRBD1|TRBJ1-4|.|TRBV2
CASTPLGGANEKLFF
TGTGCCAGCACCCCCCTAGGGGGCGCTAATGAAAAACTGTTTTTT
>TRBD1|TRBJ1-5|.|TRBV7-6
CASSRGTGHQPQHF
TGTGCCAGCAGCCGTGGGACAGGGCATCAGCCCCAGCATTTT
>.|TRBJ2-7|once|TRBV7-9
CASSQRSAYEQYF
TGTGCCAGCAGCCAAAGGTCGGCCTACGAGCAGTACTTC
>TRBD2|TRBJ2-3|.|TRBV20-1
CSARDSGGAADTQYF
TGCAGTGCTAGAGATAGCGGGGGGGCGGCAGATACGCAGTATTTT
>TRBD1|TRBJ1-2|.|TRBV7-9
CASSQRTGARVGYTF
TGTGCCAGCAGCCAGAGGACAGGGGCGAGGGTTGGCTACACCTTC
>.|TRBJ1-2|.|TRBV20-1
CSARVVGVRNGYTF
TGCAGTGCTAGAGTGGTGGGGGTGAGGAATGGCTACACCTTC
>.|TRBJ1-2|.|TRBV5-1
CASSRQGGRLDYGYTF
TGCGCCAGCAGCCGCCAGGGTGGTCGGTTGGACTATGGCTACACCTTC
>.|TRBJ2-1|.|TRBV5-1
CASSPKGLRGQTYNEQFF
TGCGCCAGCAGCCCAAAGGGACTCCGGGGACAGACCTACAATGAGCAGTTCTTC
>.|TRBJ2-7|many|TRBV5-8
CASSAGRTYEQYF
TGTGCCAGCAGCGCGGGACGGACCTACGAGCAGTACTTC
>.|TRBJ2-5|.|TRBV5-1
CASSLVQGGETQYF
TGCGCCAGCAGCTTGGTACAGGGGGGGGAGACCCAGTACTTC
>TRBD1|TRBJ1-2|.|TRBV9
CAGSVGTGYGYTF
TGTGCCGGCAGCGTAGGGACAGGTTATGGCTACACCTTT
>TRBD1|TRBJ2-1|.|TRBV7-2
CASSFAGTGYNEQFF
TGTGCCAGCAGCTTCGCCGGGACAGGGTACAATGAGCAGTTCTTC
>TRBD2|TRBJ2-3|.|TRBV7-2
CASSFHSGADTQYF
TGTGCCAGCAGCTTCCATAGCGGGGCGGATACGCAGTATTTT
>TRBD1|TRBJ1-6|once|TRBV19
CASRNRGDNSPLHF
TGTGCCAGTAGGAACAGGGGGGATAATTCACCCCTCCACTTT
>.|TRBJ2-1|many|TRBV11-2
CASSLPRSTNEQFF
TGTGCCAGCAGTCTCCCCCGCAGTACCAATGAGCAGTTCTTC
>.|TRBJ2-7|.|TRBV20-1
CSARNPLSSYEQYF
TGCAGTGCTAGAAACCCGTTAAGCTCCTACGAGCAGTACTTC
>.|TRBJ2-5|.|TRBV4-2
CASSLRVLKETQYF
TGTGCCAGCAGCCTTCGGGTGTTAAAAGAGACCCAGTACTTC
>TRBD2|TRBJ2-1|.|TRBV5-1
CASSLEVGAGAVSYNEQFF
TGCGCCAGCAGCTTGGAAGTCGGAGCGGGGGCCGTCTCCTACAATGAGCAGTTCTTC
>TRBD2|TRBJ2-1|.|TRBV29-1
CSVSGLAGHYNEQFF
TGCAGCGTTTCGGGACTAGCGGGTCACTACAATGAGCAGTTCTTC
>TRBD2|TRBJ2-2|.|TRBV7-8
CASSAGLARTGELFF
TGTGCCAGCAGCGCAGGACTAGCTCGAACCGGGGAGCTGTTTTTT
>.|TRBJ1-1|few|TRBV27
CASSRTAHTEAFF
TGTGCCAGCAGTCGCACGGCGCACACTGAAGCTTTCTTT
>.|TRBJ1-4|.|TRBV2
CASSAGAREKLFF
TGTGCCAGCAGTGCCGGGGCGCGAGAAAAACTGTTTTTC
>.|TRBJ1-6|.|TRBV10-3
CAIGQATLNSPLHF
TGTGCCATCGGGCAGGCAACACTTAATTCACCCCTCCACTTT
>.|TRBJ1-1|.|TRBV19
CASSIVGLGSVAFF
TGTGCCAGTAGTATAGTAGGGCTAGGGAGTGTAGCTTTCTTT
>.|TRBJ2-7|.|TRBV7-9
CVLAQEGDYEQYF
TGTGTCCTAGCCCAAGAGGGGGATTACGAGCAGTACTTC
>TRBD2|TRBJ2-3|.|TRBV25-1
CASSGGLGFGTDTQYF
TGTGCCAGCAGTGGTGGACTAGGGTTTGGCACAGATACGCAGTATTTT
>.|TRBJ2-7|.|TRBV10-3
CAISDNAGASSYEQYF
TGTGCCATCAGTGATAATGCGGGGGCAAGCTCCTACGAGCAGTACTTC
>.|TRBJ1-1|many|TRBV25-1
CACRWNTEAFF
TGTGCCTGCCGGTGGAACACTGAAGCTTTCTTT
>.|TRBJ2-3|.|TRBV7-8
CASREGRGASTDTQYF
TGTGCCAGCAGGGAGGGGCGGGGCGCTAGCACAGATACGCAGTATTTT
>.|TRBJ2-7|.|TRBV2
CASTPSTYEQYF
TGTGCCAGCACCCCCAGTACCTACGAGCAGTACTTC